The 9 T cell receptor beta chains given below trace back to one sample, sequenced in a study of shared clonotypes between healthy human individuals. The data were produced by immunoSEQ multiplex PCR, yet TCRdb's version contains in-frame clones alone and is incomplete. The sample includes hundreds of thousands of clones, roughly four fifths of them seen just once. Sequencing input: PBMCs. Receptors were obtained from a woman between 35 and 50 years old in good health. Some clones in this sample may be carry-over from other donors' samples.

The chain joins TRBV5-1 to TRBJ2-1, with a tentative D call TRBD2 (6 bases). The germline gives CDR1 SGHRS, CDR2 YFSETQ. This CDR3 is built from 14 residues. Trimming pared 4 bases from V and 0 bases from J, leaving 8 bases between. CDR3 in amino acids: CASSVSGSYNEQFF. In nucleotides, the CDR3 is TGCGCCAGCAGCGTTAGCGGCTCCTACAATGAGCAGTTCTTC.

CDR3 in DNA: TGTGCCTGGAGTGCAACTTCTAGCGGGCCAGGCACAGATACGCAGTATTTT. It translates to CAWSATSSGPGTDTQYF. The V and J genes are TRBV30 and TRBJ2-3; 8 positions agree with TRBD2. Germline V lookup: CDR1 GTSNPN, CDR2 SVGIG (reference sequence). The CDR3 runs 17 residues. J gave up 1 base and V 1 base, and 10 bases lay outside the gene matches. The full variable domain, rest sourced from reference TRBV30 and TRBJ2-3, is SQTIHQWPATLVQPVGSPLSLECTVEGTSNPNLYWYRQAAGRGLQLLFYSVGIGQISSEVPQNLSASRPQDRQFILSSKKLLLSDSGFYLCAWSATSSGPGTDTQYFGPGTRLTVL.

V is TRBV5-5 and J is TRBJ2-7, with 10 bases identical to TRBD2. The trim removed 0 bases at V and 6 bases at J, leaving 6 bases unmatched. The CDR3 is 15 residues long. CDR1 is SGHKS, CDR2 YYEKEE, per germline (reference sequence). The CDR3 loop reads CASSLGASGSFEQYF. CDR3 bases: TGTGCCAGCAGCTTGGGGGCTAGCGGGAGTTTCGAGCAGTACTTC. Full variable domain (missing parts from reference TRBV5-5 and TRBJ2-7): DAGVTQSPTHLIKTRGQQVTLRCSPISGHKSVSWYQQVLGQGPQFIFQYYEKEERGRGNFPDRFSARQFPNYSSELNVNALLLGDSALYLCASSLGASGSFEQYFGPGTRLTVT.

There are a few counts of this clone. The chain joins TRBV10-2 to TRBJ1-5; the D is unclear. The germline CDR1 and CDR2 sequences are WSHSY and SAAADI. V was shortened by 8 bases and J by 6 bases, with 5 bases between the two germline ends. This CDR3 contains 10 residues. DNA of the CDR3: TGCGCCAGCGGGATTCAGCCCCAGCATTTT. This sequence encodes CASGIQPQHF.

The V gene is TRBV7-6, the J gene TRBJ2-7; D is unclear. This CDR3 spans 16 amino acids. Trimming took 1 base from V and 3 from J, leaving 16 bases between them. Germline loops: CDR1 SGHVS, CDR2 FNYEAQ. In nucleotides, the CDR3 is TGTGCCAGCAGCTTAGGGCCCACGGTCGGCAACTACGAGCAGTACTTC. This gives the protein CASSLGPTVGNYEQYF.

Comments on this clone: The identical CDR3 is also encoded by other nucleotide sequences in the sample. The V and J genes are TRBV18 and TRBJ2-3; no firm D call. This CDR3 is built from 15 residues. Between the trimmed V and J ends, which lost 1 base and 0 bases, there was a span of 8 bases. CDR1 is KGHSH, CDR2 LQKENI, per germline. CDR3 nucleotide sequence: TGTGCCAGCTCACCACTGGCGGATAGCACAGATACGCAGTATTTT. Protein product: CASSPLADSTDTQYF. Filled out from reference TRBV18 and TRBJ2-3, the complete variable domain reads NAGVMQNPRHLVRRRGQEARLRCSPMKGHSHVYWYRQLPEEGLKFMVYLQKENIIDESGMPKERFSAEFPKEGPSILRIQQVVRGDSAAYFCASSPLADSTDTQYFGPGTRLTVL.

The V call is TRBV7-8, the J call TRBJ2-3; the D is unclear. Germline CDR1 and CDR2: SGHVS and FQNEAQ. V dropped 7 bases and J dropped 0 bases, with 11 bases sitting between them. There are 14 residues in the CDR3. Here the CDR3 DNA reads TGTGCCAGCACCCACTGGGCCAGCACAGATACGCAGTATTTT. It specifies CASTHWASTDTQYF.

This clone has just one count. The CDR3 DNA reads as TGTGCCACCAGCAGAGATCTCTTGGCGGACACTGAAGCTTTCTTT. This translates into CATSRDLLADTEAFF. This sequence joins TRBV15 and TRBJ1-1; unclear D gene. V gave up 0 bases and J gave up 3 bases, with 11 bases separating them. The CDR3 covers 15 residues. The germline gives CDR1 LNHNV, CDR2 YYDKDF (reference sequence).

The chain recombines TRBV7-2 with TRBJ2-5; D unclear. V lost 3 bases and J 2 bases, leaving 10 bases between the germline ends. The CDR3 loop spans 14 amino acids. Germline assignment: CDR1 SGHTA and CDR2 FQGNSA. The CDR3 sequence is CASSFRDTQETQYF. The CDR3 bases are TGTGCCAGCAGCTTTCGTGACACACAAGAGACCCAGTACTTC.